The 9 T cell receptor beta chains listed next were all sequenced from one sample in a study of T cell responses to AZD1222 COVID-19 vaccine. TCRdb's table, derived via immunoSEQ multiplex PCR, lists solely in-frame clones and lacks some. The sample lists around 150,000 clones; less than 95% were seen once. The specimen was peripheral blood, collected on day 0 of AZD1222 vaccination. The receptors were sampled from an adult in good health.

CDR3 residues: CASSSRSPQPQHF. CDR3 in DNA: TGTGCCAGCAGTTCTCGGTCCCCACAGCCCCAGCATTTT. V gene TRBV12-3 or TRBV12-4 combines with J gene TRBJ1-5; D gene ambiguous. The CDR3 is made up of 13 amino acids. Trimming removed 4 bases at V and 7 bases at J, with 11 bases between.

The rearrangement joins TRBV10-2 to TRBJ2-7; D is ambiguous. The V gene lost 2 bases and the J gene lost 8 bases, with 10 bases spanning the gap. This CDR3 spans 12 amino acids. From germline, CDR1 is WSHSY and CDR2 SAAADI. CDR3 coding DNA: TGCGCCAGCAGTGAGACACTTACGAAGCAGTACTTC. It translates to CASSETLTKQYF.

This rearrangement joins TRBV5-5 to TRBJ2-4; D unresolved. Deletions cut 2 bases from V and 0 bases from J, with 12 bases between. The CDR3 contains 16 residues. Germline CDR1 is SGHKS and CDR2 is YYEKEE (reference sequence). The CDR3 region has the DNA TGTGCCAGCAGCTTCCAAGACACCCTAGCCAAAAACATTCAGTACTTC. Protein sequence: CASSFQDTLAKNIQYF.

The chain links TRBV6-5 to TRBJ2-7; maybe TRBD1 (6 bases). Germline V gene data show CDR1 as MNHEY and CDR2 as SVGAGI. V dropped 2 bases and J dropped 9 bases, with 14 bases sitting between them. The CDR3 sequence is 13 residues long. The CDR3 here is CASSYVQGNVQYF. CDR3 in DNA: TGTGCCAGCAGTTACGTCCAGGGGAACGTGCAGTACTTC.

The CDR3 sequence: CASSVGAGASTDTQYF. CDR3 DNA sequence: TGTGCCAGCAGCGTAGGCGCGGGAGCTAGCACAGATACGCAGTATTTT. This rearrangement joins TRBV9 to TRBJ2-3, with 7 bases that match TRBD2. V was clipped by 0 bases and J by 0 bases; unmatched bases: 4. The CDR3 spans 16 residues. The germline V gene encodes CDR1 SGDLS and CDR2 YYNGEE.

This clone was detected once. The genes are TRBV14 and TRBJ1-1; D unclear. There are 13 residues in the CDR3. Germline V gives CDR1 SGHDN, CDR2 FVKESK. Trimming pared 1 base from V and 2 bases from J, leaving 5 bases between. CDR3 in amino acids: CASSQGTNTEAFF. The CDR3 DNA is TGTGCCAGCAGCCAAGGGACTAACACTGAAGCTTTCTTT.

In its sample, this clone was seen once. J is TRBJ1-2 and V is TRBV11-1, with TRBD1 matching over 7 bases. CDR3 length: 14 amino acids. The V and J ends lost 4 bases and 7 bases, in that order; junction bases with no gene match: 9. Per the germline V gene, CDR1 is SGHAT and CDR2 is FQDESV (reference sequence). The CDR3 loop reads CASSSPRQGAGYTF. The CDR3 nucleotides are TGTGCCAGCAGCTCCCCGAGACAGGGCGCTGGCTACACCTTC.

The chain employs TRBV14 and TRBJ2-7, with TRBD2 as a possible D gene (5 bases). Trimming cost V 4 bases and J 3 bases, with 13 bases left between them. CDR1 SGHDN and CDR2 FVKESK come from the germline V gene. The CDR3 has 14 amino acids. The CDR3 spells CASSPRSGNYEQYF. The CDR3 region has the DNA TGTGCCAGCAGCCCCCGAAGCGGCAACTACGAGCAGTACTTC. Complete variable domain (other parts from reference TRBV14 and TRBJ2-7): EAGVTQFPSHSVIEKGQTVTLRCDPISGHDNLYWYRRVMGKEIKFLLHFVKESKQDESGMPNNRFLAERTGGTYSTLKVQPAELEDSGVYFCASSPRSGNYEQYFGPGTRLTVT.

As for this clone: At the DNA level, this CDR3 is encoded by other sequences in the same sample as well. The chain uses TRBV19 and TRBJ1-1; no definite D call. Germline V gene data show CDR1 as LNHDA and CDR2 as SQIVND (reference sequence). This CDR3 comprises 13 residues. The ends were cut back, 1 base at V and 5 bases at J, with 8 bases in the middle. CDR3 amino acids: CASSIGLSTEAFF. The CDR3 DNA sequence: TGTGCCAGTAGTATAGGGCTCTCAACTGAAGCTTTCTTT.